What follows are 18 T cell receptor beta chains derived from one specimen sequenced in a study of immune evolution from preneoplasia to lung adenocarcinoma (dated by TCRdb to about 2021). Library construction relied on the immunoSEQ multiplex PCR assay. TCRdb obtained this table from immuneACCESS and retained in-frame rearrangements with V and J assigned. These tables miss some clones; where compared with another copy, unresolved V genes account for less than half of the shortfall, and the remainder is unexplained. The table for this sample lists roughly 6,700 clones; 84% of them were counted only once. The ten top clones hold 3% to 3.5% of the sample. The specimen sequenced was FFPE lung adenocarcinoma in situ tissue. The cell subset or site label for this specimen denotes: preinvasive adenocarcinoma in situ (AIS). All receptors derive from a donor aged 70 or over with lung adenocarcinoma.

The V gene is TRBV11-2, the J gene TRBJ2-1, with 8 bases lining up with TRBD2. This CDR3 has 16 residues. The ends lost 0 bases at V and 3 bases at J; junction bases unmatched: 4. Germline CDR1 SGHAT, CDR2 FQNNGV. As DNA, the CDR3 is TGTGCCAGCAGCTTAGAACTAGCGGAACTCTACAATGAGCAGTTCTTC. Protein: CASSLELAELYNEQFF.

The gene calls are TRBV5-7 and TRBJ2-7; perhaps D is TRBD1 or TRBD2 (5 bases each). TRBV5-7 is recorded as an ORF, its role being uncertain. V lost 3 bases and J 7 bases, leaving 17 bases between the germline ends. The CDR3 extends over 14 amino acids. In nucleotides, the CDR3 is TGTGCCAGCAGCTACGCCCCCTCCTGGGGGGAGCAGTACTTC. Its protein product is CASSYAPSWGEQYF.

This chain links TRBV21-1 with TRBJ1-2; no check of the table's D call, TRBD1, against the DNA was made. TRBV21-1 is given as a pseudogene. There are 13 residues in the CDR3. Written as DNA, the CDR3 is TGTGCCAGCAGCAAAGATCCATTCTATGGCTACACCTTC. The encoded protein is CASSKDPFYGYTF.

The chain uses TRBV28 and TRBJ1-2; TRBD1 aligns across 8 bases. Trimming at V came to 5 bases and at J to 8 bases, leaving 13 bases not matched to a gene. Per the germline V gene, CDR1 is MDHEN and CDR2 is SYDVKM. The CDR3 totals 15 residues. This CDR3 reads CASSPGTGGIWGYTF. The CDR3 bases are TGTGCCAGCAGTCCGGGGACAGGCGGGATATGGGGCTACACCTTC.

J is TRBJ2-5 and V is TRBV4-2; 12 bases are shared with TRBD2. J was trimmed by 3 bases and V by 3 bases; bases with no gene match: 8. The CDR3 length is 17 residues. CDR1 and CDR2 (germline): LGHNA, YNFKEQ. CDR3 in amino acids: CASSHGSASGGEETQYF. The CDR3 bases are TGTGCCAGCAGCCATGGGTCAGCTAGCGGGGGGGAAGAGACCCAGTACTTC.

The chain has TRBV15 and TRBJ1-4; D remains ambiguous. From germline, CDR1 is LNHNV and CDR2 YYDKDF (reference sequence). The V and J ends lost 3 bases and 8 bases respectively, with 4 bases between them. The CDR3 is 11 amino acids. The CDR3, as DNA: TGTGCCACCAGCAGTTACGAAAAACTGTTTTTT. It is translated as CATSSYEKLFF.

This clone was found once. The chain recombines TRBV7-9 with TRBJ2-7, with D unresolved. CDR1 is SEHNR, CDR2 FQNEAQ, per germline (reference sequence). CDR3 size: 11 residues. V shed 5 bases and J shed 7 bases, with 9 bases lying between them. For the CDR3, the DNA is TGTGCCAGCAGCCACTCCGGGGAGCAGTACTTC. Its protein is CASSHSGEQYF.

The chain is built from TRBV5-6 and TRBJ1-1; 10 nucleotides match TRBD1. CDR1 is SGHDT, CDR2 YYEEEE, per germline. This CDR3 is built from 13 residues. Unmatched junction bases numbered 2, after V lost 3 bases and J lost 6 bases. CDR3 sequence reads: CASSSDRGPEAFF. The DNA for the CDR3 is TGTGCCAGCAGCTCTGACAGGGGGCCTGAAGCTTTCTTT. Drawing the rest from reference TRBV5-6 and TRBJ1-1, the complete variable domain is DAGVTQSPTHLIKTRGQQVTLRCSPKSGHDTVSWYQQALGQGPQFIFQYYEEEERQRGNFPDRFSGHQFPNYSSELNVNALLLGDSALYLCASSSDRGPEAFFGQGTRLTVV.

The chain carries TRBV6-1 and TRBJ1-5; 7 bases match TRBD1. The CDR3 runs 15 residues. The V gene's germline CDR1 is MNHNS and CDR2 SASEGT. V lost 6 bases to trimming and J lost 0 bases; unmatched junction nucleotides: 5. The CDR3 nucleotides are TGTGCCAGCAGGGCAGGGGGGTATAGCAATCAGCCCCAGCATTTT. Protein product: CASRAGGYSNQPQHF.

The chain carries TRBV11-2 and TRBJ1-5; 9 bases line up with TRBD1. Germline trimming cut 5 bases from V and 2 bases from J; bases unmatched to any gene: 1. Per germline, CDR1 SGHAT and CDR2 FQNNGV. The CDR3 contains 14 residues. The CDR3, as DNA: TGTGCCAGCAGCCGGGACAGGGGCAATCAGCCCCAGCATTTT. This translates into CASSRDRGNQPQHF.

This chain uses TRBV9 with TRBJ1-1; TRBD1 matches 7 bases. V shed 5 bases, J shed 7 bases, and the junction held 5 bases outside the gene matches. Germline V CDR1 and CDR2: SGDLS, YYNGEE. The CDR3 has 12 residues. The CDR3 loop is CASSPGGDEAFF. CDR3 sequence (DNA): TGTGCCAGCAGTCCAGGGGGTGATGAAGCTTTCTTT.

The chain employs TRBV19 and TRBJ1-1, with TRBD1 identical over 10 bases. CDR1 is LNHDA, CDR2 SQIVND, per germline (reference sequence). This CDR3 has 16 residues. With 8 bases clipped from V and 4 bases from J, the junction kept 13 bases outside the gene matches. The CDR3 DNA follows: TGTGCCAGTCTTGTTGCAGACAGGGGGCCGGGCACTGAAGCTTTCTTT. Protein product: CASLVADRGPGTEAFF.

The chain links TRBV10-1 to TRBJ2-3; no reliable D call. Germline-derived CDR1 and CDR2 are WNHNN and SYGVQD (reference sequence). V gave up 2 bases and J gave up 6 bases, with 12 bases separating them. The CDR3 spans 14 residues. For the CDR3, the DNA is TGCGCCAGCAGTGAGGGGATAAGTATGGATACGCAGTATTTT. Its protein is CASSEGISMDTQYF.

The CDR3: CASSLSGWPYEQYF. The CDR3 DNA reads as TGCGCCAGCAGCTTGTCGGGTTGGCCCTACGAGCAGTACTTC. J is TRBJ2-7 and V is TRBV5-1; D call uncertain. The germline V and J ends were trimmed by 1 base and 2 bases, with 10 bases remaining between them. The germline CDR1 and CDR2 sequences are SGHRS and YFSETQ. The CDR3 totals 14 residues.

In its sample, this clone was seen once. This chain connects TRBV9 to TRBJ1-1; D gene unclear. This CDR3 is built from 14 residues. V was pared by 0 bases and J by 6 bases, with 12 bases between. Germline lookup yields CDR1 SGDLS and CDR2 YYNGEE. The CDR3 DNA reads TGTGCCAGCAGCGTAGGGGGTCAAGTAGCTGAAGCTTTCTTT. Translation: CASSVGGQVAEAFF.

The rearrangement uses TRBV27 and TRBJ1-2; D remains unclear. The germline gives CDR1 MNHEY, CDR2 SMNVEV (reference sequence). Trimming left V 5 bases short and J 3 bases short, with 13 bases between. The CDR3 is made up of 14 amino acids. The CDR3 spells CASSPRTGYYGYTF. CDR3 nucleotides: TGTGCCAGCAGTCCACGGACGGGGTACTATGGCTACACCTTC.

The V and J genes are TRBV18 and TRBJ1-2; D perhaps matches TRBD1 (5 bases). V was shortened by 3 bases and J by 6 bases, with 11 bases between the two germline ends. Germline-derived CDR1 and CDR2 are KGHSH and LQKENI. The CDR3 covers 13 residues. Here the CDR3 DNA reads TGTGCCAGCTCACCCCGGGACCACCATGGCTACACCTTC. Amino acids: CASSPRDHHGYTF.

The gene calls are TRBV2 and TRBJ2-7; possibly TRBD1 for D (6 bases). CDR1 SNHLY and CDR2 FYNNEI come from the germline V gene. V was shortened by 5 bases and J by 4 bases, with 24 bases between the two germline ends. The CDR3 loop spans 17 amino acids. CDR3 amino acids: CASSPTLGQRTKYEQYF. In DNA, the CDR3 is TGTGCCAGCAGTCCAACTCTCGGACAGCGGACAAAATACGAGCAGTACTTC.